This note documents a single T cell receptor (beta chain) sequence. The sample comes from a study of control samples from healthy donors and cancer patients. Clones were read by immunoSEQ multiplex PCR, and TCRdb kept only the in-frame ones, dropping some. The sample records about 21,000 clones, roughly 84% being singletons. The CDR3 extends over 16 amino acids. V was shortened by 4 bases and J by 2 bases, with 17 bases between the two germline ends. The germline gives CDR1 MDHEN, CDR2 SYDVKM. Material for sequencing was PBMCs. The receptor's source is a man in his 60s with colorectal cancer. This rearrangement joins TRBV28 to TRBJ1-2, with a possible D match to TRBD1 (6 bases). In nucleotides, the CDR3 is TGTGCCAGCAGTTCACAGGGAGGGTTTGGAAACTATGGCTACACCTTC. Its translation is CASSSQGGFGNYGYTF.